One and the same sample provided the 6 T cell receptor beta chains below, sequenced in a study of post-analysis software for immune sequencing data. Study-wide points: Among several TRBV segments more frequent in patients than controls were TRBV5-6, TRBV5-1 and TRBV20-1.

What these receptors recognize is not known. Prepared libraries of TCR beta cDNA carried unique molecular identifiers. TCRdb redid the calling of the PCR reads with MiXCR, one entry per CDR3 protein. The profile shows approximately 660,000 distinct CDR3 sequences, roughly three fifths of them singletons. Source material: blood. These TCRs come from a girl aged 2 to 9 with multiple sclerosis.

This chain links TRBV27 with TRBJ2-1; 10 positions agree with TRBD2. Per the germline V gene, CDR1 is MNHEY and CDR2 is SMNVEV (reference sequence). After removal of 3 bases from V and 7 bases from J, the junction contained 9 bases not matched to a gene. The CDR3 is 16 residues long. The CDR3 loop is CASSFWLAGEGNEQFF. The CDR3 bases are TGTGCCAGCAGTTTTTGGCTAGCGGGAGAGGGGAATGAGCAGTTCTTC.

In this sample, this clonotype turned up once. The chain recombines TRBV20-1 with TRBJ2-4, with D maybe TRBD2 (7 bases). The J call may be incorrect, as the DNA end agrees better with TRBJ2-7. The CDR3 has 15 amino acids. CDR1 is DFQATT, CDR2 SNEGSKA, per germline (reference sequence). For the CDR3, the DNA is TGCAGTGCTTTAGAGGGGGGGGGCTGGACCTACGAGCAGTACTTC. Protein sequence: CSALEGGGWTYEQYF.

This clonotype was counted only a few times. The chain links TRBV6-6 to TRBJ1-4; no clear D. The length of the CDR3 is 14 residues. The germline CDR1 and CDR2 sequences are MNHNY and SVGAGI (reference sequence). Trimming took off 0 bases at V and 7 bases at J, with 9 bases between the two ends. The CDR3 spells CASSYSPGSEKLFF. CDR3 bases: TGTGCCAGCAGTTACTCTCCAGGTAGTGAAAAACTGTTTTTT.

This chain uses TRBV10-2 with TRBJ2-3; 8 nucleotides align to TRBD2. This CDR3 is built from 14 residues. After removal of 5 bases from V and 3 bases from J, the junction contained 4 bases not matched to a gene. CDR1 and CDR2 from the germline V gene are WSHSY and SAAADI. The chain's CDR3 is CASSLAGTTDTQYF. Here the CDR3 DNA reads TGCGCCAGCAGTCTAGCGGGTACTACAGATACGCAGTATTTT.

This clonotype came up a few times. The chain recombines TRBV29-1 with TRBJ2-4; D is ambiguous. This CDR3 is 11 amino acids long. Trimming left V 4 bases short and J 8 bases short, with 9 bases between. Germline V gene lookup returns CDR1 SQVTM and CDR2 ANQGSEA. Here the CDR3 reads CSVGGMDIQYF. DNA for the CDR3: TGCAGCGTTGGGGGAATGGACATTCAGTACTTC.

The CDR3 is CASSLEAGPSYEQYF. The DNA for the CDR3 is TGTGCCAGCAGCTTGGAGGCAGGTCCTTCCTACGAGCAGTACTTC. The V and J genes are TRBV5-4 and TRBJ2-7; D is undetermined. The CDR3 length is 15 residues. The germline gives CDR1 SGHNT, CDR2 YYREEE (reference sequence). V shed 0 bases and J shed 1 base, with 11 bases lying between them.